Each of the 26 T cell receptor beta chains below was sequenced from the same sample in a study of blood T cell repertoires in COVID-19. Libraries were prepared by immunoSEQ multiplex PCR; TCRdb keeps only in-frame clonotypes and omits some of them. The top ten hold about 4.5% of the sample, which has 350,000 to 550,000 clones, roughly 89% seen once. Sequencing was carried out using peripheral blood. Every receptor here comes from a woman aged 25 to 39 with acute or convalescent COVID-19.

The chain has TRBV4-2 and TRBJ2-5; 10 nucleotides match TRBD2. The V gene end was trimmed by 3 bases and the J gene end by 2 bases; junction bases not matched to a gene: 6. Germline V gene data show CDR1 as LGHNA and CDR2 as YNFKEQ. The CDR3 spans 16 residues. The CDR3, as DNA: TGTGCCAGCAGCCAGTCTAGCGGGGGCCAACAAGAGACCCAGTACTTC. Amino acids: CASSQSSGGQQETQYF.

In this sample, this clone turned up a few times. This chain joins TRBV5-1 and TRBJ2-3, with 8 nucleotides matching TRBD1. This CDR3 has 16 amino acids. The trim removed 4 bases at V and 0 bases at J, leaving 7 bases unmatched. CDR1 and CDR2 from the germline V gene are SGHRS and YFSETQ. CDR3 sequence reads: CASSKGQEISTDTQYF. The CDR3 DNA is TGCGCCAGCAGCAAGGGACAGGAGATTAGCACAGATACGCAGTATTTT.

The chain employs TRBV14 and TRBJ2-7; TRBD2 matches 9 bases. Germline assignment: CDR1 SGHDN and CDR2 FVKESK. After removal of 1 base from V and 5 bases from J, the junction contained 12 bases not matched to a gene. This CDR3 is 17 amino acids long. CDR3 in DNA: TGTGCCAGCAGCCAAGTGGGGATTAGCGGGGGAGGGCACGAGCAGTACTTC. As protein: CASSQVGISGGGHEQYF. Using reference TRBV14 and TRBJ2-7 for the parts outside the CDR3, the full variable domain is EAGVTQFPSHSVIEKGQTVTLRCDPISGHDNLYWYRRVMGKEIKFLLHFVKESKQDESGMPNNRFLAERTGGTYSTLKVQPAELEDSGVYFCASSQVGISGGGHEQYFGPGTRLTVT.

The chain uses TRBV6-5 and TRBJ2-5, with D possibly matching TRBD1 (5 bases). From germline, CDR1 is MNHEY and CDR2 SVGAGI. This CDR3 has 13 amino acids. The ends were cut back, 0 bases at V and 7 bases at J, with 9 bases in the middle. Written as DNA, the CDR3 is TGTGCCAGCAGTTACTCACCCCAGGGGACCCAGTACTTC. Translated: CASSYSPQGTQYF.

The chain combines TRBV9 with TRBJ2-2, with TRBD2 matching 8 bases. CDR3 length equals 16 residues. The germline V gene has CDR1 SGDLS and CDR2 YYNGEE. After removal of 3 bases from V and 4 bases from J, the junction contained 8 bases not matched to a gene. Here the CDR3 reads CASSAALGGATGELFF. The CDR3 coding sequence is TGTGCCAGCAGCGCAGCCCTCGGGGGGGCCACCGGGGAGCTGTTTTTT. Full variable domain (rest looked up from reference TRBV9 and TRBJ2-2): DSGVTQTPKHLITATGQRVTLRCSPRSGDLSVYWYQQSLDQGLQFLIQYYNGEERAKGNILERFSAQQFPDLHSELNLSSLELGDSALYFCASSAALGGATGELFFGEGSRLTVL.

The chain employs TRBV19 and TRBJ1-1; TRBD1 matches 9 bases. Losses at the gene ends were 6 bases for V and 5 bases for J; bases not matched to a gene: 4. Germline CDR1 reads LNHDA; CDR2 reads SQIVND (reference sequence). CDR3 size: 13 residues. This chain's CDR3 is CASRWGQGTEAFF. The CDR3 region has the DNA TGTGCCAGTAGGTGGGGACAGGGAACTGAAGCTTTCTTT.

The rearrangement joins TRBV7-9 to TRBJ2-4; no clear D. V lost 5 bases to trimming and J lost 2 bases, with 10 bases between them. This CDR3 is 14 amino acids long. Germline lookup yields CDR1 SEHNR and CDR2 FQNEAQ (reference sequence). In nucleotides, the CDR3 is TGTGCCAGCAGCCCCGTCGTATCCAAAAACATTCAGTACTTC. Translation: CASSPVVSKNIQYF.

The CDR3 loop reads CASSDTAGLNTQYF. CDR3 nucleotide sequence: TGCGCCAGCAGTGATACGGCAGGTTTGAATACGCAGTATTTT. The chain joins TRBV10-2 to TRBJ2-3; D is unclear. The CDR3 length is 14 residues. Germline V gene data show CDR1 as WSHSY and CDR2 as SAAADI. The V gene lost 3 bases and the J gene lost 7 bases, with 14 bases spanning the gap.

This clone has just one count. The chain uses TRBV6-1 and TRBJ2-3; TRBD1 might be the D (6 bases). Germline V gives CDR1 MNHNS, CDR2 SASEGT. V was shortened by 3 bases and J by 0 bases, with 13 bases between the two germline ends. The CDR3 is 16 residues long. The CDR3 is CASSDWGQASTDTQYF. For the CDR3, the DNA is TGTGCCAGCAGTGATTGGGGGCAGGCTAGCACAGATACGCAGTATTTT.

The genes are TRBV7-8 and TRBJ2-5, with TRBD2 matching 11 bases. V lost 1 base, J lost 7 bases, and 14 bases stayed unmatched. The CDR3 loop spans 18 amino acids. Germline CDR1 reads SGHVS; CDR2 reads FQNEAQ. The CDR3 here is CASSLVGTSGGLRGTQYF. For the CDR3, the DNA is TGTGCCAGCAGCTTAGTAGGCACTAGCGGGGGTCTAAGAGGGACCCAGTACTTC.

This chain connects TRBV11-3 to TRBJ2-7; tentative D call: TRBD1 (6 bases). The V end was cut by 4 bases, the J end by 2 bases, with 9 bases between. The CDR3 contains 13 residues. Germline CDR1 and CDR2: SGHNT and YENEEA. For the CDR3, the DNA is TGTGCCAGCAGCTCAGGGGTGGCCTACGAGCAGTACTTC. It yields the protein CASSSGVAYEQYF.

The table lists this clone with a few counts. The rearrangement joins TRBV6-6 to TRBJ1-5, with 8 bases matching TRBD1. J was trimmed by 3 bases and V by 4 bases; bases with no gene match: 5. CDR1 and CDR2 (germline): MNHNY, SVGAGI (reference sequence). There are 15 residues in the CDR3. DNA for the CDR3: TGTGCCAGCAGTTTCATACAGGGGGACAATCAGCCCCAGCATTTT. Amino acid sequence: CASSFIQGDNQPQHF.

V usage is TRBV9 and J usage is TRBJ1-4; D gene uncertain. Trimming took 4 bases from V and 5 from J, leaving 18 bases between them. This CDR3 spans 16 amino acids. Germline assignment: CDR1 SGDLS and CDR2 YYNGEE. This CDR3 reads CASSKTPGSGNEKLFF. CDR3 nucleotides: TGTGCCAGCAGCAAAACCCCGGGCAGCGGGAATGAAAAACTGTTTTTT.

The CDR3 protein is CASSFTEDYNEQFF. In DNA form, the CDR3 reads TGTGCCAGCAGCTTCACAGAAGACTACAATGAGCAGTTCTTC. J is TRBJ2-1 and V is TRBV5-4; D unclear. Germline CDR1 reads SGHNT; CDR2 reads YYREEE (reference sequence). The CDR3 runs 14 residues. V was shortened by 2 bases and J by 3 bases, with 9 bases between the two germline ends. The complete variable domain, with remaining parts taken from reference TRBV5-4 and TRBJ2-1, reads ETGVTQSPTHLIKTRGQQVTLRCSSQSGHNTVSWYQQALGQGPQFIFQYYREEENGRGNFPPRFSGLQFPNYSSELNVNALELDDSALYLCASSFTEDYNEQFFGPGTRLTVL.

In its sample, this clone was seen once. The CDR3 spells CASSLEGQGPGYTF. CDR3 nucleotides: TGTGCCAGCAGCTTGGAAGGACAGGGACCTGGCTACACCTTC. V gene TRBV5-5 combines with J gene TRBJ1-2; 8 nucleotides match TRBD1. The CDR3 totals 14 residues. Germline trimming cut 0 bases from V and 7 bases from J; bases unmatched to any gene: 5. Germline lookup yields CDR1 SGHKS and CDR2 YYEKEE (reference sequence).

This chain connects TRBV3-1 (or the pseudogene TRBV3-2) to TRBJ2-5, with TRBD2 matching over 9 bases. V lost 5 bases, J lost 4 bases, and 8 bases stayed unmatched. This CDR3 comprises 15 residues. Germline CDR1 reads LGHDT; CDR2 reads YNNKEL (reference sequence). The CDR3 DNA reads TGTGCCAGCAGCGACCGAGGACTAGCGCTAGAGACCCAGTACTTC. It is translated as CASSDRGLALETQYF.

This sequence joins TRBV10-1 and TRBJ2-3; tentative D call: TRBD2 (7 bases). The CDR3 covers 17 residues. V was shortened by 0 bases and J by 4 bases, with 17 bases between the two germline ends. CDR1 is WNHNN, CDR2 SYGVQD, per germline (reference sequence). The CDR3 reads CASSESRRGGSPDTQYF. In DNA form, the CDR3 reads TGCGCCAGCAGTGAGTCTCGGAGGGGGGGCTCCCCAGATACGCAGTATTTT.

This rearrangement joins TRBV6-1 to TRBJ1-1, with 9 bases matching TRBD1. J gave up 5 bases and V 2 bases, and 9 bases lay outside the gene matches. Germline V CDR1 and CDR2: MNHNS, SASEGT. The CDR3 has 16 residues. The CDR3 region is CASSELRRQGGTEAFF. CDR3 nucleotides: TGTGCCAGCAGTGAACTTAGGAGACAGGGGGGAACTGAAGCTTTCTTT.

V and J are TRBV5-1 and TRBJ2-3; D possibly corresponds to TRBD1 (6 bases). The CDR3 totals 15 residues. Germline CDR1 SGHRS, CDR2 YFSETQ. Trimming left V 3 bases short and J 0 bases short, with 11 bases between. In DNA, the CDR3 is TGCGCCAGCAGCTCTTCAGGGGCTAGCACAGATACGCAGTATTTT. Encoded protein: CASSSSGASTDTQYF.

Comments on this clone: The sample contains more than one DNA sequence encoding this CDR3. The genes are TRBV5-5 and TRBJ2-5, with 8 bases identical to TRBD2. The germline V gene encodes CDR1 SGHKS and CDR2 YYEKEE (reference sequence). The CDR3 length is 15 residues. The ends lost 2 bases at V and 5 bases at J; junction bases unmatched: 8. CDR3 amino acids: CASSLLAGGRETQYF. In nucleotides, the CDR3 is TGTGCCAGCAGCTTACTCGCGGGGGGCCGGGAGACCCAGTACTTC.

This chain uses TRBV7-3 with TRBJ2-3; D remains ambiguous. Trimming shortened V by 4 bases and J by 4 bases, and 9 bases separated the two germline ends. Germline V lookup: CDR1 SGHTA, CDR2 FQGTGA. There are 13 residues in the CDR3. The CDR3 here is CASSSGVSDTQYF. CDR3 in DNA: TGTGCCAGCAGCTCTGGAGTATCAGATACGCAGTATTTT.

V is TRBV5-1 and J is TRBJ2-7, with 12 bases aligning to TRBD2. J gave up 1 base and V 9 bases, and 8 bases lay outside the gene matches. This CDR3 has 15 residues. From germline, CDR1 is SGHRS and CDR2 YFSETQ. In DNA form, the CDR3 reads TGCGCCACAAGCTTCGGGACTAGCGGGTCCTACGAGCAGTACTTC. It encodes CATSFGTSGSYEQYF.

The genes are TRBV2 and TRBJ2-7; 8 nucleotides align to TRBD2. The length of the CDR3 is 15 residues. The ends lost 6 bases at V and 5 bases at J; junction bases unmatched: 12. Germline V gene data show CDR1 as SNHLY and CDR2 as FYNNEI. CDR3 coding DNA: TGTGCCAGCAGACCCCACGGGGGGGGGACTAACGAGCAGTACTTC. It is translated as CASRPHGGGTNEQYF. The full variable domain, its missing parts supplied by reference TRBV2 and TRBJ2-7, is EPEVTQTPSHQVTQMGQEVILRCVPISNHLYFYWYRQILGQKVEFLVSFYNNEISEKSEIFDDQFSVERPDGSNFTLKIRSTKLEDSAMYFCASRPHGGGTNEQYFGPGTRLTVT.

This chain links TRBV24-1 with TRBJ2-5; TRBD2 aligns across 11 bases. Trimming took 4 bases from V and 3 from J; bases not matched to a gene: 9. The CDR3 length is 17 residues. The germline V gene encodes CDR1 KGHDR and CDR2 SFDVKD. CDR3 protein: CATSDNPGTSGKETQYF. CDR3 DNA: TGTGCCACCAGTGACAACCCTGGGACTAGCGGCAAAGAGACCCAGTACTTC.

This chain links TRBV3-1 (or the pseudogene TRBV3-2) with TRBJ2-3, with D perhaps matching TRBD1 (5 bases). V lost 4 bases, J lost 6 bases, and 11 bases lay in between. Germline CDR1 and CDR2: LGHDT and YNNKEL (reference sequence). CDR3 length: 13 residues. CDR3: CASSLDWGDTQYF. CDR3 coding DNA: TGTGCCAGCAGCCTTGACTGGGGCGATACGCAGTATTTT.

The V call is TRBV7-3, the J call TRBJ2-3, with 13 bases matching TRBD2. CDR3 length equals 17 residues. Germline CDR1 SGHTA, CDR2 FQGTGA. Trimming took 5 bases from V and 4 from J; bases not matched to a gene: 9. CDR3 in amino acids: CASSNLRLAGGPDTQYF. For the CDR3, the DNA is TGTGCCAGCAGCAATCTTAGACTAGCGGGGGGCCCAGATACGCAGTATTTT.